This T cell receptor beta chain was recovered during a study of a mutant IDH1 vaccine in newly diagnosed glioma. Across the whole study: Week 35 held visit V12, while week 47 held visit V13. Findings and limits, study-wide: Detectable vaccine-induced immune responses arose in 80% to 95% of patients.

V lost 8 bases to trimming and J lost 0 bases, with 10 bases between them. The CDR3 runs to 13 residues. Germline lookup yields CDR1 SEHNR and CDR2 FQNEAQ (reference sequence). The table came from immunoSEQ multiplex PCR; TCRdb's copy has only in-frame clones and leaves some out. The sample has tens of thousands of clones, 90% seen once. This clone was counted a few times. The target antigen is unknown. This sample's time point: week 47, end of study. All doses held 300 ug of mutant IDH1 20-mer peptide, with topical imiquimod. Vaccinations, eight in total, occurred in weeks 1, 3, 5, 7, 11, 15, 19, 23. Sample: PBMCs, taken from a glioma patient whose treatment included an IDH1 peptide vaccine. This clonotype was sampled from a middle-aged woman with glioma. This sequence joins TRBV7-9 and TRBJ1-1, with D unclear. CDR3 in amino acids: CASGAGLNTEAFF. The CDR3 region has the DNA TGTGCCAGCGGTGCGGGGTTGAACACTGAAGCTTTCTTT.